The 24 T cell receptor beta chains listed next were all sequenced from one sample in a study of cytomegalovirus exposure and HLA in healthy donors. PCR involved 60 Vbeta and 13 Jbeta primers. The repertoire was sequenced with immunoSEQ multiplex PCR; TCRdb's copy has only in-frame clones and lacks some. In the table there are under 150,000 clones, 65% to 90% of which are singletons. Source material: PBMCs. Receptors originate from a girl between 2 and 10 years old in good health and CMV-seronegative.

The rearrangement uses TRBV4-2 and TRBJ1-2, with D tentatively TRBD1 (6 bases). Trimming took 0 bases from V and 2 from J, leaving 10 bases between them. This CDR3 contains 15 residues. Germline V gives CDR1 LGHNA, CDR2 YNFKEQ. CDR3 nucleotide sequence: TGTGCCAGCAGCCAAGATTACAGGGTAAACTATGGCTACACCTTC. Protein product: CASSQDYRVNYGYTF.

The chain links TRBV2 to TRBJ2-7, with 8 bases that match TRBD2. The CDR3 loop spans 16 amino acids. Germline V gives CDR1 SNHLY, CDR2 FYNNEI. With 3 bases clipped from V and 3 bases from J, the junction kept 10 bases outside the gene matches. This chain's CDR3 is CASSENSAGVRYEQYF. CDR3 nucleotide sequence: TGTGCCAGCAGTGAGAATTCAGCGGGAGTCCGCTACGAGCAGTACTTC. The whole variable domain, filled in from reference TRBV2 and TRBJ2-7, reads EPEVTQTPSHQVTQMGQEVILRCVPISNHLYFYWYRQILGQKVEFLVSFYNNEISEKSEIFDDQFSVERPDGSNFTLKIRSTKLEDSAMYFCASSENSAGVRYEQYFGPGTRLTVT.

This clone has a handful of counts. Within the sample, other DNA sequences also encode this same CDR3. The chain couples TRBV4-3 to TRBJ1-6, with 8 bases lining up with TRBD1. V trimming: 1 base; J trimming: 7 bases; junction bases outside the gene matches: 3. The CDR3 consists of 15 residues. Germline CDR1 and CDR2: LGHNA and YSLEER. The CDR3 DNA reads TGCGCCAGCAGCCAAGCAGGGGGCAAAAATTCACCCCTCCACTTT. Its protein is CASSQAGGKNSPLHF.

V usage is TRBV5-1 and J usage is TRBJ2-3; perhaps TRBD2 as D (7 bases). The CDR3 spans 14 residues. Germline CDR1 SGHRS, CDR2 YFSETQ. V shed 2 bases and J shed 2 bases, with 9 bases lying between them. The CDR3: CASSFGGPTDTQYF. CDR3 sequence (DNA): TGCGCCAGCAGCTTCGGGGGGCCCACAGATACGCAGTATTTT.

V gene TRBV30 combines with J gene TRBJ1-5; possible D gene TRBD1, 6 bases. Germline CDR1 GTSNPN, CDR2 SVGIG (reference sequence). The CDR3 extends over 14 amino acids. V was trimmed by 0 bases and J by 5 bases, leaving 11 bases between them. The CDR3 bases are TGTGCCTGGAGTGTACAGGGAAGGGATCAGCCCCAGCATTTT. Protein product: CAWSVQGRDQPQHF.

J is TRBJ2-7 and V is TRBV7-9; 7 bases are a match to TRBD1. This CDR3 spans 13 amino acids. Per the germline V gene, CDR1 is SEHNR and CDR2 is FQNEAQ (reference sequence). Trimming took 1 base from V and 3 from J; bases not matched to a gene: 0. In DNA form, the CDR3 reads TGTGCCAGCAGCTTAGGGACAGGCTACGAGCAGTACTTC. It codes for CASSLGTGYEQYF.

This chain connects TRBV9 to TRBJ1-6; 8 nucleotides agree with TRBD1. This CDR3 contains 15 residues. V was pared by 6 bases and J by 2 bases, with 4 bases of the junction left unmatched. Per the germline V gene, CDR1 is SGDLS and CDR2 is YYNGEE. CDR3 amino acids: CASTDRETYNSPLHF. The CDR3 nucleotides are TGTGCCAGCACGGACAGGGAGACCTATAATTCACCCCTCCACTTT.

The chain combines TRBV19 with TRBJ2-1; 12 bases line up with TRBD2. There are 14 residues in the CDR3. J was trimmed by 12 bases and V by 6 bases; bases with no gene match: 9. Germline loops: CDR1 LNHDA, CDR2 SQIVND (reference sequence). DNA for the CDR3: TGTGCCAGTAGCCTAGCGGGGGGGCCGTCTTGGCAGTTCTTC. Translated: CASSLAGGPSWQFF.

The rearrangement joins TRBV19 to TRBJ1-1; possible D gene TRBD1, 5 bases. Germline V gives CDR1 LNHDA, CDR2 SQIVND (reference sequence). The CDR3 runs 12 residues. Deletions cut 7 bases from V and 2 bases from J, with 8 bases between. The CDR3 loop is CASKTGNTEAFF. The CDR3, as DNA: TGTGCCAGTAAAACAGGAAACACTGAAGCTTTCTTT.

CDR3 sequence: CASSHNRQGAQAFF. In DNA, the CDR3 is TGTGCCAGCAGCCACAATAGACAGGGGGCGCAGGCTTTCTTT. The rearrangement links TRBV5-4 to TRBJ1-1; 10 bases are a match to TRBD1. Germline CDR1 SGHNT, CDR2 YYREEE (reference sequence). The length of the CDR3 is 14 residues. V was pared by 4 bases and J by 11 bases, with 11 bases of the junction left unmatched.

The CDR3 sequence is CASSYGTSKGETQYF. The CDR3 DNA reads TGTGCCAGCAGCTATGGGACTAGCAAAGGAGAGACCCAGTACTTC. The V call is TRBV5-4, the J call TRBJ2-5; 9 bases agree with TRBD2. This CDR3 comprises 15 residues. V was clipped by 3 bases and J by 4 bases; unmatched bases: 7. Germline CDR1 SGHNT, CDR2 YYREEE (reference sequence).

The chain recombines TRBV7-8 with TRBJ2-3; 9 nucleotides line up with TRBD1. Germline lookup yields CDR1 SGHVS and CDR2 FQNEAQ. The V segment lost 2 bases and the J segment 2 bases; nucleotides outside the gene matches: 14. CDR3 size: 19 residues. The CDR3 loop is CASSLPTGGFFQPTDTQYF. The CDR3 region has the DNA TGTGCCAGCAGCTTACCCACAGGGGGCTTCTTTCAGCCCACAGATACGCAGTATTTT.

On this clone itself: This CDR3 is also generated by other DNA sequences in the sample. The chain carries TRBV29-1 and TRBJ2-7, with D tentatively TRBD2 (7 bases). Germline V gene lookup returns CDR1 SQVTM and CDR2 ANQGSEA. The ends were cut back, 6 bases at V and 1 base at J, with 13 bases in the middle. This CDR3 is built from 13 residues. CDR3 DNA: TGCAGCGTAGAGGGGGGGGATTCCTACGAGCAGTACTTC. Protein: CSVEGGDSYEQYF.

This clone was picked up one time. This chain joins TRBV30 and TRBJ1-1, with D uncertain. Germline lookup yields CDR1 GTSNPN and CDR2 SVGIG (reference sequence). V gave up 4 bases and J gave up 6 bases, with 9 bases separating them. CDR3 length: 11 residues. CDR3 sequence (DNA): TGTGCCTGGATCCAAACAGCTGAAGCTTTCTTT. As protein: CAWIQTAEAFF.

The chain joins TRBV7-2 to TRBJ1-5; D gene uncertain. The CDR3 consists of 13 residues. Trimming left V 3 bases short and J 8 bases short, with 11 bases between. The germline V gene has CDR1 SGHTA and CDR2 FQGNSA. The DNA for the CDR3 is TGTGCCAGCAGCTTCCAGGTGAGGGAGCCCCAGCATTTT. Protein sequence: CASSFQVREPQHF. Variable domain in full (rest from reference TRBV7-2 and TRBJ1-5): GAGVSQSPSNKVTEKGKDVELRCDPISGHTALYWYRQSLGQGLEFLIYFQGNSAPDKSGLPSDRFSAERTGGSVSTLTIQRTQQEDSAVYLCASSFQVREPQHFGDGTRLSIL.

This sequence joins TRBV4-1 and TRBJ1-1; 9 positions agree with TRBD1. The V and J ends lost 3 bases and 6 bases, in that order; junction bases with no gene match: 11. There are 16 residues in the CDR3. Germline lookup yields CDR1 MGHRA and CDR2 YSYEKL. For the CDR3, the DNA is TGCGCCAGCAGCCACACTCAAACAGGGGGCAGGGCTGAAGCTTTCTTT. Translation: CASSHTQTGGRAEAFF.

This clone appeared a few times. V is TRBV4-1 and J is TRBJ1-4; D unresolved. The CDR3 is 12 residues long. Trimming took 0 bases from V and 8 from J, leaving 4 bases between them. Germline V CDR1 and CDR2: MGHRA, YSYEKL. CDR3 nucleotides: TGCGCCAGCAGCCAAGATTCGGAAAAACTGTTTTTT. Protein product: CASSQDSEKLFF.

This rearrangement joins TRBV29-1 to TRBJ2-1, with D uncertain. From germline, CDR1 is SQVTM and CDR2 ANQGSEA. With 4 bases removed from V and 0 bases from J, the gap between germline ends came to 10 bases. CDR3 length: 14 residues. CDR3 sequence: CSVVGRDSYNEQFF. The DNA of the CDR3 is TGCAGCGTTGTTGGGCGTGACTCCTACAATGAGCAGTTCTTC.

The chain carries TRBV9 and TRBJ1-2, with 7 nucleotides matching TRBD1. The trim removed 0 bases at V and 1 base at J, leaving 3 bases unmatched. The CDR3 has 15 amino acids. CDR1 and CDR2 from the germline V gene are SGDLS and YYNGEE. The CDR3 here is CASSVGAGGNYGYTF. As DNA, the CDR3 is TGTGCCAGCAGCGTAGGGGCAGGGGGTAACTATGGCTACACCTTC.

The chain has TRBV2 and TRBJ2-1; maybe TRBD2 (5 bases). V lost 7 bases and J lost 4, with 11 bases in between. The CDR3 loop spans 13 amino acids. Germline V gives CDR1 SNHLY, CDR2 FYNNEI. The CDR3 coding sequence is TGTGCCAGCACGGAGGAGAATTACAATGAGCAGTTCTTC. Its protein product is CASTEENYNEQFF. Complete variable domain (other parts from reference TRBV2 and TRBJ2-1): EPEVTQTPSHQVTQMGQEVILRCVPISNHLYFYWYRQILGQKVEFLVSFYNNEISEKSEIFDDQFSVERPDGSNFTLKIRSTKLEDSAMYFCASTEENYNEQFFGPGTRLTVL.

This clone was seen a single time. J is TRBJ2-7 and V is TRBV4-1; D is perhaps TRBD2 (5 bases). The CDR3 loop spans 16 amino acids. Germline values: CDR1 MGHRA, CDR2 YSYEKL. Trimming stripped 6 bases from V and 2 bases from J, with 20 bases between. CDR3 nucleotide sequence: TGCGCCAGCAGTAAACCGGGGTCATTGGAAACCTACGAGCAGTACTTC. Translating gives CASSKPGSLETYEQYF.

The chain has TRBV25-1 and TRBJ2-3; the D is unclear. V was shortened by 3 bases and J by 0 bases, with 10 bases between the two germline ends. The germline V gene has CDR1 MGHDK and CDR2 SYGVNS. There are 15 residues in the CDR3. The CDR3 nucleotides are TGTGCCAGCAGTGATCCTATAACGAGCACAGATACGCAGTATTTT. It codes for CASSDPITSTDTQYF.

V usage is TRBV4-1 and J usage is TRBJ1-5, with a possible D match to TRBD1 (5 bases). The length of the CDR3 is 16 residues. In germline, CDR1 is MGHRA, CDR2 YSYEKL. Trimming took 1 base from V and 2 from J, leaving 12 bases between them. DNA of the CDR3: TGCGCCAGCAGCCAAGCCAGTTTAGGGGGCAATCAGCCCCAGCATTTT. It is translated as CASSQASLGGNQPQHF.

V usage is TRBV28 and J usage is TRBJ2-7; 9 bases match TRBD1. After removal of 6 bases from V and 6 bases from J, the junction contained 9 bases not matched to a gene. The CDR3 has 14 amino acids. The germline CDR1 and CDR2 sequences are MDHEN and SYDVKM. The CDR3 DNA reads TGTGCCAGCAGGAGGGACAGGGTAAATGGCGAGCAGTACTTC. Residues: CASRRDRVNGEQYF.